Following are 16 T cell receptor beta chains from one sample sequenced in a study of cytotoxic CD8 clonotypes in ibrutinib-treated CLL. Here immunoSEQ multiplex PCR was the method, and the copy in TCRdb shows in-frame clones only, minus some. This sample carries about 44,000 clones, almost 70% of them seen once, and the ten largest clones take around an eighth. The sample was PBMCs, taken after 12 months of ibrutinib treatment. These receptors came from a human donor with chronic lymphocytic leukemia.

The chain carries TRBV6-1 and TRBJ1-1; 8 positions agree with TRBD1. CDR1 and CDR2 from the germline V gene are MNHNS and SASEGT. CDR3 length: 14 amino acids. The junction had 6 bases not matched to a gene; V was cut back by 8 bases and J by 1 base. The CDR3 coding sequence is TGTGCCAGCCGAGGACAGGGCGGGAACACTGAAGCTTTCTTT. Amino acid sequence: CASRGQGGNTEAFF.

This clone was counted a few times. This rearrangement joins TRBV7-3 to TRBJ2-1; D may be TRBD1 or TRBD2 (5 bases each). V lost 5 bases and J lost 13, with 18 bases in between. CDR1 SGHTA and CDR2 FQGTGA come from the germline V gene. There are 13 residues in the CDR3. CDR3 bases: TGTGCCAGCAGCCAGGGACCGAATAGAGGACAGTTCTTC. Protein product: CASSQGPNRGQFF.

The chain recombines TRBV4-3 with TRBJ1-4; a possible D gene is TRBD1 (6 bases). V lost 2 bases to trimming and J lost 7 bases, with 11 bases between them. This CDR3 has 14 amino acids. Germline V lookup: CDR1 LGHNA, CDR2 YSLEER. The CDR3 DNA sequence: TGCGCCAGCAGCCAAAATGGGGGCGGTGAAAAACTGTTTTTT. Its translation is CASSQNGGGEKLFF.

The chain recombines TRBV9 with TRBJ2-5, with 7 bases lining up with TRBD1. CDR1 is SGDLS and CDR2 is YYNGEE in the germline V gene. Trimming cost V 1 base and J 9 bases; bases outside gene matches: 12. The CDR3 has 15 amino acids. Here the CDR3 reads CASSVSTGENGAQYF. CDR3 in DNA: TGTGCCAGCAGCGTAAGCACAGGGGAAAATGGGGCCCAGTACTTC.

There are a few counts of this clone. This chain connects TRBV30 to TRBJ1-3, with 8 bases matching TRBD1. The CDR3 consists of 16 residues. Trimming cost V 0 bases and J 2 bases; bases outside gene matches: 6. Looked up from germline, CDR1 is GTSNPN and CDR2 is SVGIG (reference sequence). CDR3 DNA: TGTGCCTGGAGTGTACGGACAGGGAGGACTGGAAACACCATATATTTT. Its translation: CAWSVRTGRTGNTIYF.

V usage is TRBV6-5 and J usage is TRBJ1-1; 8 bases map to TRBD1. Losses at the gene ends were 5 bases for V and 4 bases for J; bases not matched to a gene: 6. This CDR3 is built from 14 residues. Germline V gene data show CDR1 as MNHEY and CDR2 as SVGAGI. CDR3 coding DNA: TGTGCCAGCAGTGGCAGGGGGCCGGTCACTGAAGCTTTCTTT. Residues: CASSGRGPVTEAFF.

The chain couples TRBV28 to TRBJ2-5; D may be TRBD1 (5 bases). Trimming cost V 6 bases and J 2 bases, with 16 bases left between them. This CDR3 comprises 15 residues. Germline loops: CDR1 MDHEN, CDR2 SYDVKM. This CDR3 reads CASSPQGRLQETQYF. The CDR3 nucleotides read TGTGCCAGCAGCCCCCAGGGCAGGCTTCAAGAGACCCAGTACTTC.

In its sample, this clone was seen a few times. V and J are TRBV7-2 and TRBJ1-2, with D unresolved. Deletions cut 3 bases from V and 4 bases from J, with 9 bases between. There are 13 residues in the CDR3. Germline-derived CDR1 and CDR2 are SGHTA and FQGNSA. Written as DNA, the CDR3 is TGTGCCAGCAGCTTTGACGTGAGCTATGGCTACACCTTC. Encoded protein: CASSFDVSYGYTF.

The rearrangement uses TRBV27 and TRBJ2-7, with 7 bases identical to TRBD1. The CDR3 is 14 residues long. With V trimmed by 6 bases and J by 6 bases, 11 bases remained unmatched. The germline V gene encodes CDR1 MNHEY and CDR2 SMNVEV (reference sequence). The CDR3 bases are TGTGCCAGCAGAACCTCGACAGGGTCGGGCGAGCAGTACTTC. This encodes CASRTSTGSGEQYF.

The gene calls are TRBV27 and TRBJ2-6; TRBD2 agrees at 10 bases. Germline lookup yields CDR1 MNHEY and CDR2 SMNVEV (reference sequence). J was trimmed by 4 bases and V by 6 bases; bases with no gene match: 6. The CDR3 consists of 16 residues. Here the CDR3 reads CASSPGLATGANVLTF. CDR3 coding DNA: TGTGCCAGCAGCCCGGGACTAGCGACCGGGGCCAACGTCCTGACTTTC. The whole variable domain, filled in from reference TRBV27 and TRBJ2-6, reads EAQVTQNPRYLITVTGKKLTVTCSQNMNHEYMSWYRQDPGLGLRQIYYSMNVEVTDKGDVPEGYKVSRKEKRNFPLILESPSPNQTSLYFCASSPGLATGANVLTFGAGSRLTVL.

The V and J genes are TRBV10-1 and TRBJ1-1; 12 bases fit TRBD1. The CDR3 is 18 residues long. Germline CDR1 is WNHNN and CDR2 is SYGVQD (reference sequence). The trim removed 0 bases at V and 3 bases at J, leaving 8 bases unmatched. CDR3 loop: CASSESSGTGGKDTEAFF. The CDR3 region has the DNA TGCGCCAGCAGTGAGTCGTCCGGGACAGGGGGCAAGGACACTGAAGCTTTCTTT.

This clone was counted a single time. The J gene is TRBJ2-7, the V gene TRBV5-6; D assignment may be TRBD1 or TRBD2 (5 bases each). The CDR3 has 14 residues. Trimming removed 1 base at V and 4 bases at J, with 12 bases between. Germline V gene lookup returns CDR1 SGHDT and CDR2 YYEEEE. As DNA, the CDR3 is TGTGCCAGCAGCTTGATACGGGGCGGGTACGAGCAGTACTTC. Its protein product is CASSLIRGGYEQYF.

This chain connects TRBV6-6 to TRBJ2-1, with 10 bases fitting TRBD1. With 5 bases clipped from V and 4 bases from J, the junction kept 5 bases outside the gene matches. CDR1 is MNHNY and CDR2 is SVGAGI in the germline V gene (reference sequence). The CDR3 runs 15 residues. CDR3 protein: CASSPGTGEYNEQFF. As DNA, the CDR3 is TGTGCCAGCAGTCCCGGGACAGGGGAGTACAATGAGCAGTTCTTC.

The rearrangement uses TRBV11-2 and TRBJ2-7; 9 nucleotides agree with TRBD1. The length of the CDR3 is 15 residues. After removal of 1 base from V and 5 bases from J, the junction contained 6 bases not matched to a gene. The germline gives CDR1 SGHAT, CDR2 FQNNGV. CDR3 DNA: TGTGCCAGCAGCTTAGGACCCACAGGGGGCCACGAGCAGTACTTC. The encoded protein is CASSLGPTGGHEQYF.

This chain uses TRBV5-1 with TRBJ1-5, with D maybe TRBD1 (5 bases). The CDR3 runs 14 residues. Looked up from germline, CDR1 is SGHRS and CDR2 is YFSETQ. Trimming left V 4 bases short and J 0 bases short, with 8 bases between. CDR3 loop: CASSEGISNQPQHF. The CDR3 DNA reads TGCGCCAGCAGCGAGGGGATTAGCAATCAGCCCCAGCATTTT.

The chain links TRBV6-5 to TRBJ2-4; D is possibly TRBD1 (6 bases). The V gene's germline CDR1 is MNHEY and CDR2 SVGAGI. The CDR3 covers 14 residues. V dropped 7 bases and J dropped 5 bases, with 15 bases sitting between them. The CDR3 protein is CASKGLGAENIQYF. DNA for the CDR3: TGTGCCAGCAAGGGTTTGGGGGCCGAAAACATTCAGTACTTC.